This TCR beta chain was recorded in a study of blood T cell repertoires in COVID-19 (dated by TCRdb to about 2020). Turning to the overall study: Samples covering the acute and convalescent phases of COVID-19 were provided by collaborators in the United States, Italy and Spain. HLA class I and class II types, where available, came from metadata supplied by the sample provider rather than from assay-based typing. The repertoires were released in a freely available public database meant as a resource for research on the immune response to SARS-CoV-2. Deeply sampled blood TCRbeta repertoires from subjects exposed to, actively infected with, or recovered from COVID-19 were included in the dataset. The prospective study material was composed of cDNA or gDNA derived from T cells, B-cell-depleted T cells, or PBMCs. A de-identified subject ID, COVID-19 status, age in years and sex were almost always included in the sample metadata. Samples were obtained from the ongoing ImmuneRACE study (first 160 participants) and from 1,254 subjects provided by 6 global collaborators.

In the prospective study, participants were 18 to 89 years old, resided in about two dozen geographic areas of the United States, and were enrolled through a virtual design. Cohort assignment in the prospective study relied on participant-reported clinical history from a screening survey and a study questionnaire. Recovered participants in ImmuneRACE Cohort 3 were defined by two consecutive negative NP/OP PCR tests, clearance by a healthcare professional, or resolution of symptoms. Mobile phlebotomists in the prospective study collected whole blood, serum and a nasopharyngeal or oropharyngeal swab from every participant. Prospective study participants could optionally give additional blood draws and questionnaires over a roughly two-month period. Prospective study blood samples were shipped either frozen or at room temperature before DNA extraction. Overall study outcomes, separate from this receptor: The quantity of clinical and demographic metadata differed by source and by participant and was supplied without curation.

As regards this clone: The clone's antigen remains unknown. No quality values exist for individual bases; no much larger clone is one base distant.

V was cut back by 4 bases and J by 2 bases, leaving a gap of 16 bases between them. The CDR3 runs 15 amino acids, cysteine and phenylalanine included. Kept here is only the CDR3 DNA, which spans 45 bases and is read in frame from base 1. CDR1 and CDR2, looked up from the germline V gene (reference sequence), are DFQATT and SNEGSKA. The immunoSEQ Assay, a bias-controlled multiplex PCR, was used to amplify TCRbeta CDR3 regions from genomic DNA. Concerning the study's data processing: Nucleated cell counts per sample were estimated from amplification of reference gene primers within the assay. To quantify the absolute abundance of each unique TCRbeta CDR3 rearrangement, sequence reads were collapsed and filtered. Productive Simpson clonality was computed per sample as the square root of Simpson's diversity index over productive rearrangements. Not all clones reach the TCRdb copy of this immuneACCESS table, which keeps in-frame sequences only. Checked studies attribute under half of the gap to unresolved V genes and leave the rest unexplained. D and trimming were read from the DNA, whereas the V and J calls and clone size are those reported in that table. The sample table contains a few hundred thousand clones; only one count was recorded for about four fifths of them. The ten largest make up roughly 3.6% of the sample.

The chain is assembled from TRBV20-1 and TRBJ2-3, and perhaps TRBD2 as D gene, on 5 matching bases. The sequenced material came from PBMCs or T cells enriched from blood (not recorded which). The receptor's source is a man aged 50 to 60 who had recovered from COVID-19. The DNA sequence reads TGCAGTGCTAATGAGGTAGCGAGAAACACAGATACGCAGTATTTT. This sequence encodes CSANEVARNTDTQYF.